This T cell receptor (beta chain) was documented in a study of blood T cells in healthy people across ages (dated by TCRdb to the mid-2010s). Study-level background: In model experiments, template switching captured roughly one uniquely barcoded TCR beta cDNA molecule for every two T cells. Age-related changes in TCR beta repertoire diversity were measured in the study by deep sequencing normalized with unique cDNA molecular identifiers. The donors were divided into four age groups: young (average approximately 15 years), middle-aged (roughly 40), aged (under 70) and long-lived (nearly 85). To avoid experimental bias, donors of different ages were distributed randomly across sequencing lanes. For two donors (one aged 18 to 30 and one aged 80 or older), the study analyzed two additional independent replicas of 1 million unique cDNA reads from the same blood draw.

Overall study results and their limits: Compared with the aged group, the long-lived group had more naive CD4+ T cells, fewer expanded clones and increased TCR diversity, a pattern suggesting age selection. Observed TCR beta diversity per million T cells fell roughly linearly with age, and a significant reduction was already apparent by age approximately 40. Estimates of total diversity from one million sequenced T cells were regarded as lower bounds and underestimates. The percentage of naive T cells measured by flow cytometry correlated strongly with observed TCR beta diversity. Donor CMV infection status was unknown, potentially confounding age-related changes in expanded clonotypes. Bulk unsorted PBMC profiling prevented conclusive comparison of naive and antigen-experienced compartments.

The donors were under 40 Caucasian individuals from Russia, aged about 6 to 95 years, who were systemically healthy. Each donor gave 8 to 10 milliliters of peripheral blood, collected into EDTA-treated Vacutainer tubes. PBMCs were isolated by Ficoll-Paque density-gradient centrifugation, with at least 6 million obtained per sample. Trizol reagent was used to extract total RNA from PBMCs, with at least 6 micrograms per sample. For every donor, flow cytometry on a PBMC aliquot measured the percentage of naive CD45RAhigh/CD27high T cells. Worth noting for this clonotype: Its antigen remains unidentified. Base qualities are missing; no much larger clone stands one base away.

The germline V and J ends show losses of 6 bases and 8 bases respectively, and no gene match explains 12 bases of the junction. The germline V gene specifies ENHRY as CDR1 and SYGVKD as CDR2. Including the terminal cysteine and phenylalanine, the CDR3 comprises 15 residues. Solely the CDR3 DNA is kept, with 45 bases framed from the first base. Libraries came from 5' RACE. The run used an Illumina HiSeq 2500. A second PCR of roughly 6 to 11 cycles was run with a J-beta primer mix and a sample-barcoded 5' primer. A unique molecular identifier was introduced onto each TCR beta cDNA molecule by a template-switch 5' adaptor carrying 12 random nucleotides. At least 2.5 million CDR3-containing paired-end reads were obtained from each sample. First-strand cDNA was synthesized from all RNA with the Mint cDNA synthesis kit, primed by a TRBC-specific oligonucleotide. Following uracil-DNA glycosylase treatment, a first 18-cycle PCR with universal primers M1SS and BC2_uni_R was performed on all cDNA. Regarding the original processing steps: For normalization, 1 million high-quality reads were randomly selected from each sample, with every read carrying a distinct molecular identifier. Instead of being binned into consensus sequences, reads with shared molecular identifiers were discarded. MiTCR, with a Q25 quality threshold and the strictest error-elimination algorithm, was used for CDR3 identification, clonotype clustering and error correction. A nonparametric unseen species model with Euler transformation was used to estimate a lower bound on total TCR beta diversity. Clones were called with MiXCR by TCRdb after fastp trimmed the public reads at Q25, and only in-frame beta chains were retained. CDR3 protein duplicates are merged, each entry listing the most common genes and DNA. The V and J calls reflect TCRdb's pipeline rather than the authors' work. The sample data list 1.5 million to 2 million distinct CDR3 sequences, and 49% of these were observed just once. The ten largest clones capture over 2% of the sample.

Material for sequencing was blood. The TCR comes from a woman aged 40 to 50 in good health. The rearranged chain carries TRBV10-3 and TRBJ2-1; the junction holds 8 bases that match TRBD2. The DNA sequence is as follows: TGTGCCATCAGCCCGATCAGCGGGGGACTCGATGAGCAGTTCTTC. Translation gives CAISPISGGLDEQFF.